This T cell receptor beta chain was sequenced in a study of cytomegalovirus exposure and HLA in healthy donors. This PCR relied on a set of 60 Vbeta primers and 13 Jbeta primers. Generated by immunoSEQ multiplex PCR, the TCRdb table keeps only in-frame clones and is missing some. Of under 150,000 clones in the sample, around 78% were seen once. This clone was seen once. The sequence was collected from a woman in her fifties or sixties in good health and CMV-seronegative. The sequencing input was PBMCs.

CDR3 DNA: TGTGCCAGCAGCGTAGCAACGAGTGCCGGGACAGCTAACACCGGGGAGCTGTTTTTT. It yields the protein CASSVATSAGTANTGELFF. V is TRBV9 and J is TRBJ2-2; 7 nucleotides align to TRBD1. V trimming: 0 bases; J trimming: 2 bases; junction bases outside the gene matches: 13. CDR3 length: 19 amino acids. The germline CDR1 and CDR2 sequences are SGDLS and YYNGEE. Full variable domain (outside the CDR3, taken from reference TRBV9 and TRBJ2-2): DSGVTQTPKHLITATGQRVTLRCSPRSGDLSVYWYQQSLDQGLQFLIQYYNGEERAKGNILERFSAQQFPDLHSELNLSSLELGDSALYFCASSVATSAGTANTGELFFGEGSRLTVL.